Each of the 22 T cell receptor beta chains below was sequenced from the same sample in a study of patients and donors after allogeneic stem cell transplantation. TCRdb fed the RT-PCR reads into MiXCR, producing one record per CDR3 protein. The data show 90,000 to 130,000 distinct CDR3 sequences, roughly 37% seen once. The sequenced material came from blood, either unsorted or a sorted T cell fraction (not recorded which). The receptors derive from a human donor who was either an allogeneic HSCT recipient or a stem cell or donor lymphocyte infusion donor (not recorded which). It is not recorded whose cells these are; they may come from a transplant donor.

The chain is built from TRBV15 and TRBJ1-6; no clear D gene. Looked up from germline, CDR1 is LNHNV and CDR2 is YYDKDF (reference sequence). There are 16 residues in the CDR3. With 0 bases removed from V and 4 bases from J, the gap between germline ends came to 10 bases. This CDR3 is CATSRDRIPYNSPLHF. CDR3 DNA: TGTGCCACCAGCAGAGACAGGATCCCTTATAATTCACCCCTCCACTTT.

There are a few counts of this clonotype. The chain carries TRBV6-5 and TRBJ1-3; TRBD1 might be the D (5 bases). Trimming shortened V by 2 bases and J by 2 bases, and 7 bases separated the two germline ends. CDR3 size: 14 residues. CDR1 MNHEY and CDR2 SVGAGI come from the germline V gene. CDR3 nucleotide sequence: TGTGCCAGCAGTTACGGGGGTACTGGAAACACCATATATTTT. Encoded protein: CASSYGGTGNTIYF.

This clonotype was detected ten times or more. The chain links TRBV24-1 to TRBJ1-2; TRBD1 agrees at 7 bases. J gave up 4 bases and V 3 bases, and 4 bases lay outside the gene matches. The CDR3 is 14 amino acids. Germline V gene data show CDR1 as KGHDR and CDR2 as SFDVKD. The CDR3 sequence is CATSDAGTAYGYTF. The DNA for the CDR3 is TGTGCCACCAGTGATGCCGGGACAGCCTATGGCTACACCTTC.

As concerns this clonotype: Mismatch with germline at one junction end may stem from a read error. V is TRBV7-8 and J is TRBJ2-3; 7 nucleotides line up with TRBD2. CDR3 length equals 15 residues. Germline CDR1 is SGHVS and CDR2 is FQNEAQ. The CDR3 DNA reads TGTGCCAGCAGCCTAGCGGTTCCTAGCACAGATACGCAGTATTTT. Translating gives CASSLAVPSTDTQYF.

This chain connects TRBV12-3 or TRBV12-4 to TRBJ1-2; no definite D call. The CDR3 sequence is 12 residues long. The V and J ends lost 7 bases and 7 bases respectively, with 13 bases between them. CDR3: CASTLSGVGYTF. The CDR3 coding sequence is TGTGCCAGCACCCTCTCGGGTGTTGGCTACACCTTC.

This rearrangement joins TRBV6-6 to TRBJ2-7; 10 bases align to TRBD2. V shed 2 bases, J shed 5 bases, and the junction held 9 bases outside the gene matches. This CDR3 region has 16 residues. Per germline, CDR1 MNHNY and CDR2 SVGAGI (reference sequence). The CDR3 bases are TGTGCCAGCAGTTACCGGCGGGTAGCGGGAGGCCACGAGCAGTACTTC. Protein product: CASSYRRVAGGHEQYF.

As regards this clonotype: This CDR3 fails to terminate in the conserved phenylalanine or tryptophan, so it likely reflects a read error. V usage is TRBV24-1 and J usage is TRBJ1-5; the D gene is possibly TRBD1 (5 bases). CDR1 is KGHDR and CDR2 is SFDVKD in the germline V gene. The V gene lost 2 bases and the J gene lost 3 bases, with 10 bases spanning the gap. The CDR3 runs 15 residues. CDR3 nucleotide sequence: TGTGCCACCAGTGATTCCAGGGTAGTCAATCAGCCCCAGCATTTG. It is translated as CATSDSRVVNQPQHL.

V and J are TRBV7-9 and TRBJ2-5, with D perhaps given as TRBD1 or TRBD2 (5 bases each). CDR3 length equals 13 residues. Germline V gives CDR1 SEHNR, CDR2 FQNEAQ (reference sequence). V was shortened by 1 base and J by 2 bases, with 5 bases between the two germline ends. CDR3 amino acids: CASSLGGQETQYF. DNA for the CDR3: TGTGCCAGCAGCTTAGGGGGGCAAGAGACCCAGTACTTC.

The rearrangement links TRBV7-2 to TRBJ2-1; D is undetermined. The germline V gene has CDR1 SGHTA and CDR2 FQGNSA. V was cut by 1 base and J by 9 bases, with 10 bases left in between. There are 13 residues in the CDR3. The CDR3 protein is CASSLDVAGEQFF. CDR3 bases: TGTGCCAGCAGCTTAGACGTAGCAGGTGAGCAGTTCTTC.

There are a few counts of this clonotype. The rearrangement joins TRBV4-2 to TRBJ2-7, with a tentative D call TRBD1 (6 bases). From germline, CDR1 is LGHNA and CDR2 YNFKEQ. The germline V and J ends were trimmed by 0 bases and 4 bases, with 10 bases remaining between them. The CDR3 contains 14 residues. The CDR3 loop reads CASSQDRGRYEQYF. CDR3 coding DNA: TGTGCCAGCAGCCAAGACAGGGGCCGGTACGAGCAGTACTTC.

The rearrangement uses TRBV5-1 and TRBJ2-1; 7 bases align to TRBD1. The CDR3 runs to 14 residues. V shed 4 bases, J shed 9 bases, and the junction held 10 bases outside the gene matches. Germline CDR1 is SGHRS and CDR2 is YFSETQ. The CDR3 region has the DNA TGCGCCAGCAGCCCCCCGGGACAGAGGGCTGAGCAGTTCTTC. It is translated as CASSPPGQRAEQFF.

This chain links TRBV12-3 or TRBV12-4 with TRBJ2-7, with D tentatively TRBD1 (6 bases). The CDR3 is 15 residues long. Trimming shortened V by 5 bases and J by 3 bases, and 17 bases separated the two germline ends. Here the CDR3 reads CASSLVGARGYEQYF. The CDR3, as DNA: TGTGCCAGCAGTCTCGTGGGGGCCCGGGGCTACGAGCAGTACTTC.

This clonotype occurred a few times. CDR3 sequence (DNA): TGTGCCACCCTTGGGGACTTCGCGTATGGCTACACCTTC. This gives the protein CATLGDFAYGYTF. This sequence joins TRBV28 and TRBJ1-2; D possibly corresponds to TRBD1 (5 bases). The V gene lost 10 bases and the J gene lost 5 bases, with 17 bases spanning the gap. Germline CDR1 is MDHEN and CDR2 is SYDVKM. The CDR3 contains 13 residues.

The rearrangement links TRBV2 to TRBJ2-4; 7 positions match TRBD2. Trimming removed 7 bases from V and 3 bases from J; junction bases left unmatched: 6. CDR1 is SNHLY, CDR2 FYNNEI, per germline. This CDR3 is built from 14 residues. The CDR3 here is CASKRGIGKNIQYF. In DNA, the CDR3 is TGTGCCAGCAAGCGGGGTATCGGCAAAAACATTCAGTACTTC.

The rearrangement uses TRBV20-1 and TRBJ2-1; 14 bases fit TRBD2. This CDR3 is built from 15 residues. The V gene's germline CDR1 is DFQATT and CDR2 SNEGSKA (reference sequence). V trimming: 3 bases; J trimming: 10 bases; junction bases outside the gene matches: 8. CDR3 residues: CSASGGLAGANEQFF. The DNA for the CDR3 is TGCAGTGCTAGCGGGGGACTAGCGGGAGCTAACGAGCAGTTCTTC.

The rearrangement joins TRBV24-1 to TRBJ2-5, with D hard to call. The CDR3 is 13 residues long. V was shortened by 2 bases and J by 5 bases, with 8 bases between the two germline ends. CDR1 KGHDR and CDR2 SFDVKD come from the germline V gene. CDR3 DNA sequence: TGTGCCACCAGTGATTCCCCTATGGAGACCCAGTACTTC. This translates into CATSDSPMETQYF.

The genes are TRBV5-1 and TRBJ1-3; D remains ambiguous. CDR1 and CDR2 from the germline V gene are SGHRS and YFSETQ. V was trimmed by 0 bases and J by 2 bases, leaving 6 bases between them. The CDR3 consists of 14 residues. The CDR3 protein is CASSLEAAGNTIYF. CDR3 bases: TGCGCCAGCAGCTTGGAGGCAGCTGGAAACACCATATATTTT.

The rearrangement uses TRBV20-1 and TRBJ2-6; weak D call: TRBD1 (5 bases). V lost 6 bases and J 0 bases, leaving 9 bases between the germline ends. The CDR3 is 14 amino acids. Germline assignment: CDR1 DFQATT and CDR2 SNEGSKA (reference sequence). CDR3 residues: CSAPDSSGANVLTF. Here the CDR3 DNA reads TGCAGTGCGCCAGACAGCTCTGGGGCCAACGTCCTGACTTTC.

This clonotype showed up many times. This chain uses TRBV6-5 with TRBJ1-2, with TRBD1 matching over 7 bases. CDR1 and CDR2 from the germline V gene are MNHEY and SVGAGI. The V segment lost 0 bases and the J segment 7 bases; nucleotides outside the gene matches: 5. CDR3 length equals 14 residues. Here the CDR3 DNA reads TGTGCCAGCAGTTACTCGACAGGGAGCAGTGGCTACACCTTC. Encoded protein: CASSYSTGSSGYTF.

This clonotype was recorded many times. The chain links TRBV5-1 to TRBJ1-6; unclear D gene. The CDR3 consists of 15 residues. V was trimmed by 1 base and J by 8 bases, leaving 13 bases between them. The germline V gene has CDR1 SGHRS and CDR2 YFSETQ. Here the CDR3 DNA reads TGCGCCAGCAGCTTGAGTGGGCAGTCATATTCACCCCTCCACTTT. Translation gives CASSLSGQSYSPLHF. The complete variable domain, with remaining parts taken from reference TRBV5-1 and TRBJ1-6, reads KAGVTQTPRYLIKTRGQQVTLSCSPISGHRSVSWYQQTPGQGLQFLFEYFSETQRNKGNFPGRFSGRQFSNSRSEMNVSTLELGDSALYLCASSLSGQSYSPLHFGNGTRLTVT.

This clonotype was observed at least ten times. The CDR3 loop reads CASSLRPYGYTF. The CDR3 region has the DNA TGTGCCAGCAGTTTACGGCCCTATGGCTACACCTTC. The V call is TRBV12-3 or TRBV12-4, the J call TRBJ1-2; D is unclear. V was trimmed by 2 bases and J by 4 bases, leaving 5 bases between them. This CDR3 is built from 12 residues.

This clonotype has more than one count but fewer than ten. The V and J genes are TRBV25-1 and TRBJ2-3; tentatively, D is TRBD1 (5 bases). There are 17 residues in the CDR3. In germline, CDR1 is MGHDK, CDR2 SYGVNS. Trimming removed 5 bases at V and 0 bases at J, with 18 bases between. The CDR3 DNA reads TGTGCCAGCAGTTTCCATGGGGCGGAGTGGAGCACAGATACGCAGTATTTT. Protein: CASSFHGAEWSTDTQYF.